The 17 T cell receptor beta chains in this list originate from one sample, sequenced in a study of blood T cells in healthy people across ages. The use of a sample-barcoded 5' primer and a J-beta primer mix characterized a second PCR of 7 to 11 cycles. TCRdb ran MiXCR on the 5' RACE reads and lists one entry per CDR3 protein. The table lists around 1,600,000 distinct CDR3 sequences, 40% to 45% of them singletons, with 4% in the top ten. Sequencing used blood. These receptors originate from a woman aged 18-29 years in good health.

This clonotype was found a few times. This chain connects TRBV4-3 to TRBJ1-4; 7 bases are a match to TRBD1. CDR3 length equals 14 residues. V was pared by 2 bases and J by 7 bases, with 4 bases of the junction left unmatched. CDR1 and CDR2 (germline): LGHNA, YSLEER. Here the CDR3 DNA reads TGCGCCAGCAGCCAACAACAGGGGAGTGAAAAACTGTTTTTT. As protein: CASSQQQGSEKLFF.

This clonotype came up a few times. CDR3 bases: TGTGCCAGCAGTTTAAGTTTGGGGAGGGGAGAGACCCAGTACTTC. Translated, it gives CASSLSLGRGETQYF. The rearrangement links TRBV12-3 or TRBV12-4 to TRBJ2-5; 7 nucleotides match TRBD2. Trimming cost V 2 bases and J 4 bases; bases outside gene matches: 7. This CDR3 is built from 15 residues.

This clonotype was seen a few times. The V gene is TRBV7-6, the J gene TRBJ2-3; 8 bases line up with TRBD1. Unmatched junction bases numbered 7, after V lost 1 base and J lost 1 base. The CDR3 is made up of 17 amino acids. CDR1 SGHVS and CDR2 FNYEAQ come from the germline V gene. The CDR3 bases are TGTGCCAGCAGCTTAGGGTCAGGGGGCGCGGGCACAGATACGCAGTATTTT. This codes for CASSLGSGGAGTDTQYF.

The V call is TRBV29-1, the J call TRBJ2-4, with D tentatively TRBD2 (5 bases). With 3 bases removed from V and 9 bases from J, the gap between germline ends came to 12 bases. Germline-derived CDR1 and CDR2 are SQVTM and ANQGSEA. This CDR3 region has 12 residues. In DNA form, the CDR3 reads TGCAGCGTTGATAGGGAGCCGGGCATTCAGTACTTC. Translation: CSVDREPGIQYF.

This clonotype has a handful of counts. The CDR3 protein is CASSQTRDNFSGVQYF. The CDR3 region has the DNA TGTGCCAGCAGCCAAACCCGGGACAACTTTTCGGGTGTGCAGTACTTC. This rearrangement joins TRBV14 to TRBJ2-5, with a weak D call TRBD1 (6 bases). Per the germline V gene, CDR1 is SGHDN and CDR2 is FVKESK. The CDR3 has 16 amino acids. The V end was cut by 2 bases, the J end by 11 bases, with 24 bases between.

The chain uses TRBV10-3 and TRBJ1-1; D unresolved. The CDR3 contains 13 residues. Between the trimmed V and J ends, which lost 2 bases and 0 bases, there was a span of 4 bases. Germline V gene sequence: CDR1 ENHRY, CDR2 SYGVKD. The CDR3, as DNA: TGTGCCATCAGTGAGAACATGAACACTGAAGCTTTCTTT. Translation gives CAISENMNTEAFF.

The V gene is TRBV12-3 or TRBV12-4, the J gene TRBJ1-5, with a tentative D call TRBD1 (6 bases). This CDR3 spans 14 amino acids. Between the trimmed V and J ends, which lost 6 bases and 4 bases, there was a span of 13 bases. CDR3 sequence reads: CASSQTGLNQPQHF. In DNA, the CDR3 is TGTGCCAGCAGCCAAACAGGGCTAAATCAGCCCCAGCATTTT.

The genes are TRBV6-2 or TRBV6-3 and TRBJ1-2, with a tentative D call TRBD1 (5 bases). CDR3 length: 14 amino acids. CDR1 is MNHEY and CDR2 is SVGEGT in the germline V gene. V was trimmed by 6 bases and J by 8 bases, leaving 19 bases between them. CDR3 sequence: CASRTAGTLNGYTF. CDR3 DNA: TGTGCCAGCAGAACCGCGGGGACTCTAAACGGCTACACCTTC.

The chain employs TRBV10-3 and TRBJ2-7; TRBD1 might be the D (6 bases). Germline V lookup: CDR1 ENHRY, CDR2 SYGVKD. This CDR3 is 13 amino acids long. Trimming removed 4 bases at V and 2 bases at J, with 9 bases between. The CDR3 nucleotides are TGTGCCATCAGTGGGACAGCTGCCTACGAGCAGTACTTC. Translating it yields CAISGTAAYEQYF.

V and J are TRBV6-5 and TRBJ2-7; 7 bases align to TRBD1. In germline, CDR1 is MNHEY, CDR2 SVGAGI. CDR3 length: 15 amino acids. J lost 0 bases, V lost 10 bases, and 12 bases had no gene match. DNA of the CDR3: TGTGCCACCCCGTACAGGGGTCGGAGCTCCTACGAGCAGTACTTC. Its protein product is CATPYRGRSSYEQYF.

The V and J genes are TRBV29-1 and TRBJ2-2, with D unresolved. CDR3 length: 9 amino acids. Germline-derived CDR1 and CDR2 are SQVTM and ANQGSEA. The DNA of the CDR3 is TGCAGGCGCACCGGGGAGCTGTTTTTT. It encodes CRRTGELFF.

DNA for the CDR3: TGCGCCAGCAGCTTGTCGAGAGCGGACGAGCAGTACTTC. Its translation is CASSLSRADEQYF. This chain uses TRBV5-1 with TRBJ2-7; a weak D match, TRBD2 (5 bases). CDR3 length: 13 residues. Germline CDR1 SGHRS, CDR2 YFSETQ. The V end lost 1 base, the J end lost 5 bases, and 10 bases lay between the germline ends.

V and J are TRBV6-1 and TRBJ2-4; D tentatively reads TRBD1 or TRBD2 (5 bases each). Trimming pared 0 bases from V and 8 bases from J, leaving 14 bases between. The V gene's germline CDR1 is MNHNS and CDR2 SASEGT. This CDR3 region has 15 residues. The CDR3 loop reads CASSEARDVVYIQYF. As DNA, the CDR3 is TGTGCCAGCAGTGAAGCCCGGGACGTTGTTTACATTCAGTACTTC.

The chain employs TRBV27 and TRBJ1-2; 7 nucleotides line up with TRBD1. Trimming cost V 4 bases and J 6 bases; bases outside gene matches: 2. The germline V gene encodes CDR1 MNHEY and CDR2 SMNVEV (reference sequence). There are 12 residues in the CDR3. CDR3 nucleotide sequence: TGTGCCAGCAGTTCTACAGGGGATGGCTACACCTTC. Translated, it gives CASSSTGDGYTF.

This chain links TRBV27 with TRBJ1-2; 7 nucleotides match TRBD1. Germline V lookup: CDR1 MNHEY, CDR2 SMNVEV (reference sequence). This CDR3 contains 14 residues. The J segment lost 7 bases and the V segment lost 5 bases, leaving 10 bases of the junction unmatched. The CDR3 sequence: CASSQIGGACGYTF. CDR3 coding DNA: TGTGCCAGCAGTCAGATAGGGGGCGCCTGTGGCTACACCTTC.

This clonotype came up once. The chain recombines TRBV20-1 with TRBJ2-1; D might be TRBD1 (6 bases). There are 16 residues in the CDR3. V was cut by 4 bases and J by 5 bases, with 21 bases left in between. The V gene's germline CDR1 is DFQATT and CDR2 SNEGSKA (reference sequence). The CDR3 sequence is CSATLRGSEGNNEQFF. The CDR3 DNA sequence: TGCAGTGCTACCCTCAGGGGTAGCGAGGGCAACAATGAGCAGTTCTTC.

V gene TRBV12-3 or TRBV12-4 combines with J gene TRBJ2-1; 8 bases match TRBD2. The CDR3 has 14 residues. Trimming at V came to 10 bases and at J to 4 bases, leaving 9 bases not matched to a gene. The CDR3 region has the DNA TGTGCCATCCACCTTCTAGCGGGTTACAATGAGCAGTTCTTC. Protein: CAIHLLAGYNEQFF.